This T cell receptor beta chain emerged from a study of shared clonotypes between healthy human individuals. Clones were sequenced by immunoSEQ multiplex PCR, and TCRdb holds only the in-frame ones, with some missing. The table shows about 1 million clones, with under 80% occurring only once. Sequences were obtained from memory CD4+ T cells sorted from blood. Subset noted: CD45RA-negative fraction. This clonotype was obtained from a man between 18 and 29 years old in good health.

Here the CDR3 DNA reads TGTGCCAGCAGCCACCCCGGGACTAGTTACGAGCAGTACTTC. Its protein product is CASSHPGTSYEQYF. The V gene is TRBV5-4, the J gene TRBJ2-5; 8 bases line up with TRBD2. With the DNA end fitting TRBJ2-7 better, the J assignment may be wrong. The CDR3 sequence is 14 residues long. From germline, CDR1 is SGHNT and CDR2 YYREEE (reference sequence).